This entry features one TCR beta chain sequence. The sample originates from a study of CD8+ T cells in alopecia areata. As for treatment: oral pan-JAK inhibitor, 5-10 mg twice daily. The sequencing template was cDNA reverse transcribed from extracted RNA. This table comes from immunoSEQ multiplex PCR, and its TCRdb copy is limited to in-frame clones, with some not included. The sample gives under 150,000 clones, 53% of which show up once; about 0.5% is in the top ten. From germline, CDR1 is KGHSH and CDR2 LQKENI. Trimming left V 2 bases short and J 4 bases short, with 9 bases between. The CDR3 runs 14 residues.

V is TRBV18 and J is TRBJ1-5; TRBD1 is a possible D gene (5 bases). Specimen: CD4+ T cells sorted from blood, collected at week 4, from a patient treated with tofacitinib. The receptor was isolated from a human donor with alopecia areata. The CDR3 here is CASSPIDRNQPQHF. The CDR3 bases are TGTGCCAGCTCACCAATCGACAGAAATCAGCCCCAGCATTTT.